The rows below give T cell receptor beta chains drawn from one sample of a study of T-cell reconstitution after alpha-beta-depleted transplantation in children. TCRdb re-called the PCR reads through MiXCR, storing one row per CDR3 protein. Of around 240,000 distinct CDR3 sequences in the sample, 6.5% to 10% were seen once. Source: PBMCs, mostly from graft donor cells, taken 180 days after TCRalphabeta/CD19-depleted stem cell transplant. Source of these receptors: a male patient aged 10 to 17 who had a stem cell transplant for acute lymphoblastic leukemia, so the T cells may come from the graft donor. Both conserved end residues are trimmed from each CDR3. Fields, in order: D gene, V gene, CDR3 protein. D genes are given only for firm matches.

d_gene: NA; v_gene: TRBV7-9; CDR3aa: ASSLNLGYEQY
d_gene: NA; v_gene: TRBV20-1; CDR3aa: SAREIMNTEAF
d_gene: TRBD2; v_gene: TRBV7-9; CDR3aa: ASSTWRGAQDTDTQY
d_gene: TRBD1; v_gene: TRBV27; CDR3aa: ASSFRGSLSYEQY
d_gene: NA; v_gene: TRBV12-3/TRBV12-4; CDR3aa: ASSQRGIKDGYT
d_gene: NA; v_gene: TRBV20-1; CDR3aa: SVDLGGDNEQF
d_gene: TRBD1; v_gene: TRBV7-9; CDR3aa: ASSLATGVSYEQY
d_gene: NA; v_gene: TRBV9; CDR3aa: ASSVASDRAYEQY
d_gene: NA; v_gene: TRBV5-1; CDR3aa: ASSLASQGRVDTQY
d_gene: NA; v_gene: TRBV7-2; CDR3aa: ASSHYLGMELTDTQY
d_gene: TRBD2; v_gene: TRBV3-1; CDR3aa: ASSLFGREAYNEQF
d_gene: NA; v_gene: TRBV3-1; CDR3aa: ASSHLWEMSPMNEQF
d_gene: NA; v_gene: TRBV28; CDR3aa: ASSLEGGYEQY
d_gene: NA; v_gene: TRBV18; CDR3aa: ASSHEPAHYEQY
d_gene: TRBD1; v_gene: TRBV13; CDR3aa: ASSFLPGQRGTEAF
d_gene: NA; v_gene: TRBV2; CDR3aa: ASSRAPGPLQETQY
d_gene: TRBD1; v_gene: TRBV5-4; CDR3aa: ASSTGQGITRELF
d_gene: NA; v_gene: TRBV9; CDR3aa: ASSGGGEAF
d_gene: TRBD2; v_gene: TRBV6-1; CDR3aa: ASGDIAGGTDTQY
d_gene: NA; v_gene: TRBV9; CDR3aa: ASSVAGGGTDTQY
d_gene: NA; v_gene: TRBV20-1; CDR3aa: SARDGAASSYEQY
d_gene: TRBD2; v_gene: TRBV20-1; CDR3aa: SASKRDHSGANVLT
d_gene: NA; v_gene: TRBV20-1; CDR3aa: SKHRGASTDTQY
d_gene: NA; v_gene: TRBV19; CDR3aa: VRGNQPRH
d_gene: NA; v_gene: TRBV5-1; CDR3aa: ARSFTEYTEAF
d_gene: NA; v_gene: TRBV4-3; CDR3aa: ASSSRYGGVYEQY
d_gene: NA; v_gene: TRBV18; CDR3aa: ASSQKYDTEAF
d_gene: NA; v_gene: TRBV28; CDR3aa: ASSTTGVGGELF
d_gene: TRBD1; v_gene: TRBV20-1; CDR3aa: SCHRDRGGETQY
d_gene: TRBD2; v_gene: TRBV6-5; CDR3aa: ASSTSGGQETQY
d_gene: TRBD1; v_gene: TRBV5-4; CDR3aa: ASSLLTGVTGEPF
d_gene: NA; v_gene: TRBV18; CDR3aa: ASSPRLTGTGNTIY
d_gene: TRBD2; v_gene: TRBV20-1; CDR3aa: SEGAGLAGFEQF
d_gene: NA; v_gene: TRBV13; CDR3aa: ASSPGPLGWEQF
d_gene: NA; v_gene: TRBV20-1; CDR3aa: SASRAGLAKNIQY
d_gene: NA; v_gene: TRBV18; CDR3aa: ASSPLGPPNTEAF
d_gene: NA; v_gene: TRBV12-3/TRBV12-4; CDR3aa: ASSLRTGIINQPQH
d_gene: TRBD1; v_gene: TRBV12-3/TRBV12-4; CDR3aa: ASSQGTVGGQSEKLF
d_gene: NA; v_gene: TRBV5-6; CDR3aa: ASSFLGRRGWDTGELF
d_gene: NA; v_gene: TRBV6-2/TRBV6-3; CDR3aa: ASRRAGNTEAF
d_gene: NA; v_gene: TRBV20-1; CDR3aa: SASRGSPGANVLT
d_gene: NA; v_gene: TRBV7-6; CDR3aa: ASSLAQLSTDTQY
d_gene: TRBD1; v_gene: TRBV5-1; CDR3aa: ASSFGTGKETQY
d_gene: TRBD2; v_gene: TRBV4-2; CDR3aa: ASSHSARSSGGAWPLLAKNIQY
d_gene: NA; v_gene: TRBV5-5; CDR3aa: ASSLGGTHQGETQY
d_gene: TRBD1; v_gene: TRBV28; CDR3aa: ASSGQGALSHGKLF
d_gene: TRBD1; v_gene: TRBV7-8; CDR3aa: ASSSEPGQRPKQY
d_gene: TRBD1; v_gene: TRBV7-6; CDR3aa: ASSQGGGQPQH
d_gene: TRBD2; v_gene: TRBV12-3/TRBV12-4; CDR3aa: ASSQTSGDNEQF
d_gene: TRBD2; v_gene: TRBV7-3; CDR3aa: ASGATSGRYNEQF
d_gene: NA; v_gene: TRBV20-1; CDR3aa: SAPPPGAGANVLT
d_gene: TRBD1; v_gene: TRBV4-2; CDR3aa: ASSQEGGQGPWSQH
d_gene: TRBD1; v_gene: TRBV5-1; CDR3aa: ASSPGQGDTEAF